The rows below give T cell receptor beta chains drawn from one sample of a study of OX40 agonist ivuxolimab in advanced cancers. The assay was immunoSEQ multiplex PCR, and TCRdb's table has in-frame clones only and misses some. The sample holds tens of thousands of clones; more than 80% are singletons and the top ten take 5.4%. Here the sequenced sample was CD4+ or CD8+ T cells sorted from blood, taken in a trial of the OX40 agonist ivuxolimab. Every receptor here comes from an adult with an advanced solid tumor such as melanoma, head and neck, liver or kidney cancer. Each CDR3 is given without its conserved first and last residue. A D gene is named only where the DNA matches it firmly. Clone size is stated in some rows and not others, as once, few, many or a class when expanded.

j_call | clone_size | v_call | d_call | cdr3_aa
TRBJ2-7 | - | TRBV18 | TRBD2 | ASTGRPSYEQY
TRBJ1-2 | - | TRBV15 | - | ATSRETLDRT
TRBJ2-7 | once | TRBV19 | - | ASSTQGATYEQY
TRBJ1-2 | - | TRBV28 | - | ASRPSGPQGYT
TRBJ2-2 | - | TRBV7-9 | - | ASSLGLAGELF
TRBJ1-1 | - | TRBV6-1 | - | ASRKRETEAF
TRBJ1-5 | - | TRBV19 | - | ASSTLSGGQPQH
TRBJ2-6 | - | TRBV25-1 | - | ASSGRRSGANVLT
TRBJ2-1 | - | TRBV6-5 | TRBD1 | ASSYRTGPYNEQF
TRBJ2-3 | - | TRBV15 | - | ATSGAIGSSSTDTQY
TRBJ2-1 | few | TRBV7-9 | TRBD2 | ASSLGGRAADEQF
TRBJ1-4 | - | TRBV5-1 | - | ASSQGTHQGELF
TRBJ1-2 | - | TRBV6-5 | - | ASSQRQGYGYT
TRBJ1-5 | - | TRBV13 | - | ASSLHPDQPQH
TRBJ1-5 | few | TRBV27 | - | ASRTDNSNQPQH
TRBJ2-3 | - | TRBV11-1 | TRBD2 | ASSLGFSLAGGRDTQY
TRBJ1-4 | once | TRBV29-1 | - | SVDGQGNEKLF
TRBJ1-2 | - | TRBV28 | - | ASSLGSSPNYGYT
TRBJ2-3 | - | TRBV7-2 | - | ASSYSGRRDTQY
TRBJ2-2 | few | TRBV7-3 | - | ASSRTNTGELF
TRBJ1-4 | - | TRBV20-1 | - | SAWEEKLF
TRBJ2-2 | - | TRBV2 | - | ASSAYRTGELF
TRBJ2-7 | - | TRBV14 | - | ASSGSYEQY
TRBJ1-5 | - | TRBV28 | - | ASSLSVGLGSSDQPQH
TRBJ2-7 | - | TRBV7-8 | - | ASSYRRDYAYEQY
TRBJ1-1 | - | TRBV28 | - | ASSPTTAITEAF
TRBJ2-5 | - | TRBV7-6 | TRBD2 | ASSLGPPAGGQETQY
TRBJ2-5 | - | TRBV5-1 | TRBD2 | ASSLLTSGGETQY
TRBJ2-5 | - | TRBV18 | - | ASSPSTGTQETQY
TRBJ2-3 | - | TRBV5-6 | - | ASSLVSTDTQY
TRBJ2-7 | - | TRBV7-2 | TRBD1 | ASSLGGQGTYEQY
TRBJ2-7 | - | TRBV18 | - | ASSPDGFEQY
TRBJ1-5 | - | TRBV20-1 | - | SGGGNQPQH
TRBJ2-7 | - | TRBV19 | TRBD1 | ASSIAVGQGYEQY
TRBJ1-2 | - | TRBV5-6 | - | ASSSGGNYGYT
TRBJ2-7 | - | TRBV9 | TRBD2 | ASSGGTSGNTYEQY
TRBJ1-2 | - | TRBV19 | TRBD1 | ASSLSGQGKLYGYT
TRBJ1-1 | once | TRBV19 | TRBD1 | ASSRDRGRAF
TRBJ1-2 | - | TRBV28 | TRBD1 | ASSFNSLQGQGPAHGYT
TRBJ2-5 | - | TRBV4-3 | - | ASSQVQTLGETQY
TRBJ2-3 | - | TRBV18 | TRBD2 | ASSPPLAGENTQY
TRBJ2-5 | - | TRBV11-2 | - | ASSLGAGSGETQY
TRBJ2-3 | - | TRBV7-2 | TRBD2 | ASSRGTSGTDTQY